A selection of T cell receptor beta chains follows, all from one sample in a study of beta chain features in type 1 diabetes. Profiling relied on immunoSEQ multiplex PCR, and the TCRdb table lists in-frame clones only, not all of them. Of a few hundred thousand clones in the sample, roughly 16% are singletons; the top ten hold 0.019%. The specimen was naive CD4+ T cells from blood. The origin of the receptors is a young woman in good health. Both conserved end residues are part of each CDR3. The order of the fields is D gene, V gene, clone size, J gene, CDR3 DNA, CDR3 protein. D genes are given only for firm matches. Expanded clones are given a class, and other clones once, few, many or no size at all.

TRBD2,TRBV29-1,few,TRBJ2-3,TGCAGCGTTGTGGCGGGAGGGCCAGTAGATACGCAGTATTTT,CSVVAGGPVDTQYF
-,TRBV29-1,-,TRBJ1-1,TGCAGCGTTGATTATGAGTTGTGTGCTTTCTTT,CSVDYELCAFF
TRBD2,TRBV5-4,-,TRBJ2-3,TGTGCCAGCAGCACCAGACTAGCGGGAGTGGGGAATACGCAGTATTTT,CASSTRLAGVGNTQYF
TRBD1,TRBV29-1,-,TRBJ2-7,TGCAGCGCCCGGACAGGAATATACGAGCAGTACTTC,CSARTGIYEQYF
-,TRBV30,-,TRBJ2-2,TGTGCCTGGAGTGTATATCGAGGTGGGAACACCGGGGAGCTGTTTTTT,CAWSVYRGGNTGELFF
-,TRBV4-3,few,TRBJ2-1,TGCGCCAGCAGCCAAGATCGGTGGAGCTCCTACAATGAGCAGTTCTTC,CASSQDRWSSYNEQFF
-,TRBV6-1,few,TRBJ2-7,TGTGCCAGCAGTGAAGGAGTCTACGAGCAGTACTTC,CASSEGVYEQYF
TRBD1,TRBV14,few,TRBJ2-7,TGTGCCAGCAGCCAGGCTCTTCTCCGGGACAGGTCCTACGAGCAGTACTTC,CASSQALLRDRSYEQYF
TRBD2,TRBV5-1,few,TRBJ2-1,TGCGCCAGCAGCATCTTGATAGCGGGGGGTTACAATGAGCAGTTCTTC,CASSILIAGGYNEQFF
-,TRBV7-2,few,TRBJ2-3,TGTGCCAGCAGCTCCCGGTTGATCACAGATACGCAGTATTTT,CASSSRLITDTQYF
-,TRBV4-1,-,TRBJ1-1,TGCGCCAGCAGCCAGTTTCCCCCGGGGTTGAGCACTGAAGCTTTCTTT,CASSQFPPGLSTEAFF
TRBD1,TRBV30,few,TRBJ1-2,TGTGCCTGGGCCTGGACAGGGGACGGCTACACCTTC,CAWAWTGDGYTF
TRBD2,TRBV5-1,once,TRBJ2-1,TGCGCCAGCAGCGTTAGCGGGGGGGACAATGAGCAGTTCTTC,CASSVSGGDNEQFF
-,TRBV7-9,-,TRBJ2-7,TGTGCCAGCAGCTTAGCTGGCGGTACCTACGAGCAGTACTTC,CASSLAGGTYEQYF
TRBD2,TRBV5-1,few,TRBJ2-1,TGCGCCAGCAGCTTGGGACTAGCGGGAGGCTGGATGAATGAGCAGTTCTTC,CASSLGLAGGWMNEQFF
-,TRBV28,-,TRBJ1-1,TGTGCCAGCAGTGCCGGGGGGTACACTGAAGCTTTCTTT,CASSAGGYTEAFF
-,TRBV2,-,TRBJ1-2,TGTGCCAGCAGCCGAGGGGGGGCCTATGGCTACACCTTC,CASSRGGAYGYTF
-,TRBV19,-,TRBJ1-5,TGTGCCAGTAGTATGAACAGGGTTAATCAGCCCCAGCATTTT,CASSMNRVNQPQHF
-,TRBV19,-,TRBJ2-1,TGTGCCAGTAGTAGATCGGGGTACTCCTACAATGAGCAGTTCTTC,CASSRSGYSYNEQFF
-,TRBV5-4,few,TRBJ2-7,TGTGCCAGCAGCCTTCCGGGTTCGGGCTACGAGCAGTACTTC,CASSLPGSGYEQYF
-,TRBV6-1,-,TRBJ2-6,TGTGCCAGCAGCACAGGGCGCTCTGGGGCCAACGTCCTGACTTTC,CASSTGRSGANVLTF
-,TRBV9,-,TRBJ2-6,TGTGCCAGCAGCGTACAGGGTTCTGGGGCCAACGTCCTGACTTTC,CASSVQGSGANVLTF
TRBD1,TRBV7-2,-,TRBJ1-5,TGTGCCAGCAGCCTGGACAGGGTAAATCAGCCCCAGCATTTT,CASSLDRVNQPQHF
-,TRBV29-1,few,TRBJ2-1,TGCAGCGTTGTAGGGGCCAATGAGCAGTTCTTC,CSVVGANEQFF
-,TRBV14,-,TRBJ2-7,TGTGCCAGCAGCCTTGCGGTCTACGAGCAGTACTTC,CASSLAVYEQYF
-,TRBV29-1,-,TRBJ1-1,TGCAGCGTTGGGTACGTGGCCCGACCGGGCACTGAAGCTTTCTTT,CSVGYVARPGTEAFF
TRBD1,TRBV28,few,TRBJ2-5,TGTGCCAGCAGTTCCTTGGACAGGGTGGTGGAGACCCAGTACTTC,CASSSLDRVVETQYF
TRBD1,TRBV18,few,TRBJ1-5,TGTGCCAGCTCACCGGACAGGGGCCGCCAGCCCCAGCATTTT,CASSPDRGRQPQHF
TRBD1,TRBV2,few,TRBJ1-2,TGTGCCAGCAGAGGACAGGGGACGGATACTAACTATGGCTACACCTTC,CASRGQGTDTNYGYTF
-,TRBV30,-,TRBJ1-3,TGTGCCTGGAGGAGGACTGGAAACACCATATATTTT,CAWRRTGNTIYF
TRBD2,TRBV6-5,few,TRBJ2-3,TGTGCCAGCAGTGTAGCGGGAGGATCGGATACGCAGTATTTT,CASSVAGGSDTQYF
-,TRBV30,-,TRBJ2-7,TGTGCCTGGGAGAAAGCATCCTACGAGCAGTACTTC,CAWEKASYEQYF
TRBD2,TRBV30,-,TRBJ2-7,TGTGCCTTGGACCTAGCGGGAGGTTACGAGCAGTACTTC,CALDLAGGYEQYF
TRBD2,TRBV7-9,-,TRBJ2-7,TGTGCCAGCAGCTTAGCGGAGACTAGCGGATCGGGGGAGTACTTC,CASSLAETSGSGEYF
-,TRBV30,-,TRBJ1-1,TGTGCCTGGAGTGTAGGAGTTCGGGGGGGCACGGTCTTT,CAWSVGVRGGTVF
TRBD2,TRBV7-9,-,TRBJ2-7,TGTGCCAGCAGCCCCCGGACTAGCGGGAGCTACGAGCAGTACTTC,CASSPRTSGSYEQYF
-,TRBV16,-,TRBJ1-5,TGTGCCAGCAGCCAATTGGCAGGAGGTGATCAGCCCCAGCATTTT,CASSQLAGGDQPQHF
-,TRBV18,-,TRBJ2-3,TGTGCCAGCTCACCTTGGAGCATAGACACAGATACGCAGTATTTT,CASSPWSIDTDTQYF
-,TRBV28,few,TRBJ2-7,TGTGCCAGCAGAACAGGCTCCTACGAGCAGTACTTC,CASRTGSYEQYF
TRBD2,TRBV9,few,TRBJ2-7,TGTGCCAGCAGCGTAGCTAGCGGGACGTTCTACGAGCAGTACTTC,CASSVASGTFYEQYF
-,TRBV30,few,TRBJ2-3,TGTGCCTGGAGCTACACAGATACGCAGTATTTT,CAWSYTDTQYF
TRBD2,TRBV6-6,few,TRBJ2-1,TGTGCCAGCAGTTACCGGGGGGGTGGTGAGCAGTTCTTC,CASSYRGGGEQFF
-,TRBV15,-,TRBJ2-3,TGTGCCACCAGCAGACCCCTAGCAGGACGGGATACGCAGTATTTT,CATSRPLAGRDTQYF
TRBD1,TRBV29-1,-,TRBJ2-7,TGCAGCGTTGCTCTTGGACAGGGTTCCTACGAGCAGTACTTC,CSVALGQGSYEQYF
TRBD2,TRBV4-1,-,TRBJ2-5,TGCGCCAGCAGCCAACGGGGACTAGCGGTTCAAGAGACCCAGTACTTC,CASSQRGLAVQETQYF
TRBD1,TRBV7-2,few,TRBJ2-1,TGTGCCAGCCGCCCATGGGGACAGGTATACAATGAGCAGTTCTTC,CASRPWGQVYNEQFF
-,TRBV6-6,-,TRBJ1-1,TGTGCCAGCAGTCGGGACACTGAAGCTTTCTTT,CASSRDTEAFF
TRBD2,TRBV9,-,TRBJ2-3,TGTGCCAGCAGCCCACATAGCGGGAGCACAGATACGCAGTATTTT,CASSPHSGSTDTQYF
-,TRBV7-2,-,TRBJ2-5,TGTGCCAGCAGCAAATCGGACAGACAAGAGACCCAGTACTTC,CASSKSDRQETQYF